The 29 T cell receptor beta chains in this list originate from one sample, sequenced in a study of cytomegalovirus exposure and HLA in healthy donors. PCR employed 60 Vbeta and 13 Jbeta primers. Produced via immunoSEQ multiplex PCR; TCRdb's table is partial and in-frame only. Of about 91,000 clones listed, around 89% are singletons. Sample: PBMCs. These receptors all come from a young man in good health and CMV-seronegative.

The CDR3 nucleotides are TGTGCCAGCAGCCCCCGACAGGTGAGGGAGCAGTACTTC. It yields the protein CASSPRQVREQYF. The V gene is TRBV5-5, the J gene TRBJ2-7, with a tentative D call TRBD1 (6 bases). CDR3 size: 13 residues. CDR1 is SGHKS and CDR2 is YYEKEE in the germline V gene (reference sequence). Trimming removed 4 bases from V and 7 bases from J, with 15 bases in between.

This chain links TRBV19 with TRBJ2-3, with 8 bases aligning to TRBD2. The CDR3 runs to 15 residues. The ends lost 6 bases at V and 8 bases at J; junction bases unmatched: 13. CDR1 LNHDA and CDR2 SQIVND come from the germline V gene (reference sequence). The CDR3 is CASRMTSAQGRTQYF. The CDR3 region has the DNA TGTGCCAGTAGGATGACTAGCGCCCAGGGTCGTACGCAGTATTTT.

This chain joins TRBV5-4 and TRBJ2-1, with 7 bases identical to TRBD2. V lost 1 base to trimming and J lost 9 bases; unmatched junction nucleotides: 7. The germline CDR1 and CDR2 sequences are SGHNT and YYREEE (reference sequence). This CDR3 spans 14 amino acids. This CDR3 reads CASSLWRERSEQFF. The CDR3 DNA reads TGTGCCAGCAGCTTGTGGCGGGAGAGGAGTGAGCAGTTCTTC.

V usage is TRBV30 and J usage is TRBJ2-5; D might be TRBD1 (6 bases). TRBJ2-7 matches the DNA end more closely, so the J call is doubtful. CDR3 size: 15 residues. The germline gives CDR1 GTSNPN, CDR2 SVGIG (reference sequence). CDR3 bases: TGTGCCTGGAGCCCAGGGGACCTCAGGTCCTACGAGCAGTACTTC. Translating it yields CAWSPGDLRSYEQYF.

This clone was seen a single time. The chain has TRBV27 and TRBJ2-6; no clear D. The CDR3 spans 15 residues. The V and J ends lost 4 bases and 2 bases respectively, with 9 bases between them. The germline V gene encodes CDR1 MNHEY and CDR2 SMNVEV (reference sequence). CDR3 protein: CASSSSRTGANVLTF. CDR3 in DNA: TGTGCCAGCAGTTCTAGTCGGACTGGGGCCAACGTCCTGACTTTC.

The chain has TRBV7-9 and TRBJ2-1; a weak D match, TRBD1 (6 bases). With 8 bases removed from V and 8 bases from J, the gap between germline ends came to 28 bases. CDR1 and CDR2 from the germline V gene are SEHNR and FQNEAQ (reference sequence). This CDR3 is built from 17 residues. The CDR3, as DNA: TGTGCCAGCTACTTGTGGCGGTCCTCAAGGGGGTCTGATGAGCAGTTCTTC. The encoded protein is CASYLWRSSRGSDEQFF.

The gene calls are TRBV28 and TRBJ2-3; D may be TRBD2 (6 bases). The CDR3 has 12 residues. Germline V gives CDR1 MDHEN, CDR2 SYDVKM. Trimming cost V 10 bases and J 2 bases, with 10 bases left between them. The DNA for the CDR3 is TGTGCCATCGCGGGGCCCACAGATACGCAGTATTTT. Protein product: CAIAGPTDTQYF.

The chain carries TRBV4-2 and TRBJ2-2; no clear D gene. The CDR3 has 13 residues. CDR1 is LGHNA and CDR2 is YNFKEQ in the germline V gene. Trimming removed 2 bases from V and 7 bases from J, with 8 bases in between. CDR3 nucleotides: TGTGCCAGCAGCCAAATACCGGGCGGGGAGCTGTTTTTT. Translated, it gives CASSQIPGGELFF.

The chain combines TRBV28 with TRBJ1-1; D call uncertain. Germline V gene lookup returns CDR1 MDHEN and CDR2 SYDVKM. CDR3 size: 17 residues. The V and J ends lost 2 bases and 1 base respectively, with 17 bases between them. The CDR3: CASSLAWWNRQNTEAFF. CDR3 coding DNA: TGTGCCAGCAGTTTAGCTTGGTGGAACCGACAGAACACTGAAGCTTTCTTT.

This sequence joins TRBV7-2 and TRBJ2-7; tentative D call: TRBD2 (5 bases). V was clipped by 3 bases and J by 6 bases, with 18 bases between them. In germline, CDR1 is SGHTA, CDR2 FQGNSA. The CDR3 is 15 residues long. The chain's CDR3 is CASSFITGSGGEQYF. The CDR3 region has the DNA TGTGCCAGCAGCTTCATAACGGGATCTGGTGGCGAGCAGTACTTC.

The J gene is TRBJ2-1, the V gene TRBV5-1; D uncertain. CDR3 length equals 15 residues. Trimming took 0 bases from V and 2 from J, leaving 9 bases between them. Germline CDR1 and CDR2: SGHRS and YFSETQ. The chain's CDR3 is CASSLEGGTYNEQFF. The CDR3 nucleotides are TGCGCCAGCAGCTTGGAAGGCGGTACCTACAATGAGCAGTTCTTC.

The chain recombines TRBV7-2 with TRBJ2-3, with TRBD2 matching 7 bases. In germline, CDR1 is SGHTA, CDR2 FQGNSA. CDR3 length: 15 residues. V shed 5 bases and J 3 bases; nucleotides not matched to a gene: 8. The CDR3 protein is CASSLVAGETDTQYF. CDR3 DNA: TGTGCCAGCAGCCTGGTGGCGGGAGAGACAGATACGCAGTATTTT.

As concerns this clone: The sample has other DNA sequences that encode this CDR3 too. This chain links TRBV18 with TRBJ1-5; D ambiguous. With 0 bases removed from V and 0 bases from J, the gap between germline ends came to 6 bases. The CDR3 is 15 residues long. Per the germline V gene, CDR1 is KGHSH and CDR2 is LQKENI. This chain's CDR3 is CASSPPGNSNQPQHF. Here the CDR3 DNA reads TGTGCCAGCTCACCACCCGGGAATAGCAATCAGCCCCAGCATTTT.

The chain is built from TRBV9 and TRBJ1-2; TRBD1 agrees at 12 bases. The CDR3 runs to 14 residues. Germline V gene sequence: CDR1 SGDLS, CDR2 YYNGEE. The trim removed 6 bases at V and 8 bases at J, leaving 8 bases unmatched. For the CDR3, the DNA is TGTGCCAGCACGGGGACAGGGGGCGTGAGGGGCTACACCTTC. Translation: CASTGTGGVRGYTF. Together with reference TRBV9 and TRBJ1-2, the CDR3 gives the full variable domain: DSGVTQTPKHLITATGQRVTLRCSPRSGDLSVYWYQQSLDQGLQFLIQYYNGEERAKGNILERFSAQQFPDLHSELNLSSLELGDSALYFCASTGTGGVRGYTFGSGTRLTVV.

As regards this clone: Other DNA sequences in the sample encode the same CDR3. The DNA of the CDR3 is TGTGCCAGCAGTCTGGGACAGGGAACCTACGAGCAGTACTTC. This translates into CASSLGQGTYEQYF. The chain couples TRBV27 to TRBJ2-7; 9 nucleotides agree with TRBD1. V trimming: 5 bases; J trimming: 2 bases; junction bases outside the gene matches: 4. This CDR3 is built from 14 residues. The germline V gene has CDR1 MNHEY and CDR2 SMNVEV (reference sequence).

The CDR3 region is CASSLAVAGGELFF. The CDR3 bases are TGTGCCAGCAGCTTAGCGGTAGCTGGCGGGGAGCTGTTTTTT. The rearrangement uses TRBV7-2 and TRBJ2-2; no definite D call. The CDR3 spans 14 residues. V gave up 0 bases and J gave up 7 bases, with 9 bases separating them. The germline CDR1 and CDR2 sequences are SGHTA and FQGNSA.

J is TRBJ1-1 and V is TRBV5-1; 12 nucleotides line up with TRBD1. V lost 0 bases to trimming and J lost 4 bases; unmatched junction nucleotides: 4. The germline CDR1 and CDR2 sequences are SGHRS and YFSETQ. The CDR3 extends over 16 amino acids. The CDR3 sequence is CASSLGDRGRGTEAFF. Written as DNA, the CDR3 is TGCGCCAGCAGCTTGGGGGACAGGGGGCGCGGCACTGAAGCTTTCTTT.

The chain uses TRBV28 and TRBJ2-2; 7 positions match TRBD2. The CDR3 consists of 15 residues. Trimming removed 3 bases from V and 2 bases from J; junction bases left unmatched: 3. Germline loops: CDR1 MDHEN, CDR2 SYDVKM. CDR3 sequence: CASSFPAGNTGELFF. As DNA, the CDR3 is TGTGCCAGCAGTTTTCCAGCGGGAAACACCGGGGAGCTGTTTTTT.

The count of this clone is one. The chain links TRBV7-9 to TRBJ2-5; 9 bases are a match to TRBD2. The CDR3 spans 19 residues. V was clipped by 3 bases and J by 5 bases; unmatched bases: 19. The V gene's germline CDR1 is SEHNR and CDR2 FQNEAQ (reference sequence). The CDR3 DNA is TGTGCCAGCAGCTTTATCGTGGGTGGAGCGGGAGGCTTCGGGGAGACCCAGTACTTC. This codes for CASSFIVGGAGGFGETQYF.

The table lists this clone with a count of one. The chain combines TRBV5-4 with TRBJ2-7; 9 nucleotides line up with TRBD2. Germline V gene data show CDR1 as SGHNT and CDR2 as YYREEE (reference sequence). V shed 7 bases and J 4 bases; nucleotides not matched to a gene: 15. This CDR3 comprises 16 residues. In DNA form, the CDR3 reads TGTGCCAGCTCACTGTATACGGGACTAGCATTGTACGAGCAGTACTTC. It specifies CASSLYTGLALYEQYF.

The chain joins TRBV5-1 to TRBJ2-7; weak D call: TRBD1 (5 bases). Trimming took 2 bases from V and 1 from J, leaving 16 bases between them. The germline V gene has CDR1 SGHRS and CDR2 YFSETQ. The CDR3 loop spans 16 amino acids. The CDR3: CASSLTTRGQSYEQYF. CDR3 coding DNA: TGCGCCAGCAGCTTAACTACCCGCGGACAATCCTACGAGCAGTACTTC. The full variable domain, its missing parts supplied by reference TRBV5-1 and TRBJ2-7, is KAGVTQTPRYLIKTRGQQVTLSCSPISGHRSVSWYQQTPGQGLQFLFEYFSETQRNKGNFPGRFSGRQFSNSRSEMNVSTLELGDSALYLCASSLTTRGQSYEQYFGPGTRLTVT.

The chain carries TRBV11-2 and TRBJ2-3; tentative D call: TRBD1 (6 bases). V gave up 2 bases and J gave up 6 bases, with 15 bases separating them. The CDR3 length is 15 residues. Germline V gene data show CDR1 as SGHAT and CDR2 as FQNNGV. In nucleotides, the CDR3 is TGTGCCAGCAGCTTATCTCCAGGGGAGACCGATACGCAGTATTTT. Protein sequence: CASSLSPGETDTQYF.

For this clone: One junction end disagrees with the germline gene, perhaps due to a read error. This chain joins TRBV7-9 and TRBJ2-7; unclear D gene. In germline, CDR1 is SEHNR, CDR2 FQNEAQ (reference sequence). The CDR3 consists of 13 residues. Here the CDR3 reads CSSSLVGSSEQYF. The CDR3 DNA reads TGTTCCAGCAGCTTGGTGGGCAGTAGCGAGCAGTACTTC.

CDR3 bases: TGTGCCAGCAGTCCGACGACAGTGAACACTGAAGCTTTCTTT. Protein product: CASSPTTVNTEAFF. The chain joins TRBV27 to TRBJ1-1; D may be TRBD1 (5 bases). The CDR3 spans 14 residues. Trimming shortened V by 5 bases and J by 0 bases, and 10 bases separated the two germline ends. Germline V gene lookup returns CDR1 MNHEY and CDR2 SMNVEV (reference sequence).

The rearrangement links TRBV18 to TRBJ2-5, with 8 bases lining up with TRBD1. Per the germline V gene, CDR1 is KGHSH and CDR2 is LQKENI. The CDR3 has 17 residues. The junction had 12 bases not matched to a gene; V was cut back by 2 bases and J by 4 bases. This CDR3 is CASSPGPRDRIGETQYF. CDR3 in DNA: TGTGCCAGCTCACCAGGCCCTCGGGACAGGATCGGAGAGACCCAGTACTTC.

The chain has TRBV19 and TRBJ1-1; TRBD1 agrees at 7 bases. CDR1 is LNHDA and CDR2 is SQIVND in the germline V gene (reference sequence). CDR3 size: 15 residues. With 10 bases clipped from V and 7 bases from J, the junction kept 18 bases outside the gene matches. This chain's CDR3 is CATLNWGTDRIEAFF. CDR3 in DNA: TGTGCCACCCTTAACTGGGGGACAGACCGAATTGAAGCTTTCTTT.

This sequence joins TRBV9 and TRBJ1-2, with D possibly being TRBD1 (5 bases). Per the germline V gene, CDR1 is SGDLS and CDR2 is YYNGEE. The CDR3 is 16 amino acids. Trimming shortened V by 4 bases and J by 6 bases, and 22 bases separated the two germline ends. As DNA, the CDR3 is TGTGCCAGCAGCTCTGGGGGGGTTCTTGTTGGTGATGGCTACACCTTC. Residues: CASSSGGVLVGDGYTF.

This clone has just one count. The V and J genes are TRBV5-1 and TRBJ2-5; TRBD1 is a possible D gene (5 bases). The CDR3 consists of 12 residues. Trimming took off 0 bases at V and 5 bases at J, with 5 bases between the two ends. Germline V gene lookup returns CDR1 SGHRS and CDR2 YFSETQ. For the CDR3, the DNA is TGCGCCAGCAGCTTGGAGGGGGAGACCCAGTACTTC. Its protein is CASSLEGETQYF.

The CDR3 loop is CASSLGRTGSYNEQFF. Here the CDR3 DNA reads TGCGCCAGCAGCTTGGGACGGACAGGGTCCTACAATGAGCAGTTCTTC. This rearrangement joins TRBV5-1 to TRBJ2-1; 8 bases match TRBD1. Germline assignment: CDR1 SGHRS and CDR2 YFSETQ. The junction had 3 bases not matched to a gene; V was cut back by 0 bases and J by 1 base. The CDR3 is 16 amino acids.